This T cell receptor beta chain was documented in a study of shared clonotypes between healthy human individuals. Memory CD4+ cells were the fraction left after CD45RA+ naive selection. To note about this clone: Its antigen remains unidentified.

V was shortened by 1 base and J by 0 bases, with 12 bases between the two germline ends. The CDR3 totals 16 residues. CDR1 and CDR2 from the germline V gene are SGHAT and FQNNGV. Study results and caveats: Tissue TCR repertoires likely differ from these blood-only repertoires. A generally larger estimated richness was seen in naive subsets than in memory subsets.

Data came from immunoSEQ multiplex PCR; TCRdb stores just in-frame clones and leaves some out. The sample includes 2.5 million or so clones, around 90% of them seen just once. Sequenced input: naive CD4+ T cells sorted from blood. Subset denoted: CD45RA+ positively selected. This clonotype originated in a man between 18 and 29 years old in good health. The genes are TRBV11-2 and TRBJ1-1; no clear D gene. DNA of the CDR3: TGTGCCAGCAGCTTAGGCCCGGGATCTATGAACACTGAAGCTTTCTTT. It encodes CASSLGPGSMNTEAFF.